The present TCR beta chain was sequenced within a study of blood T cell repertoires in COVID-19. Study-level background: COVID-19 samples collected from the United States, Italy and Spain covered acute and convalescent phases.

Cohorts were assigned according to the clinical history that participants reported. Data came from immunoSEQ multiplex PCR; TCRdb stores just in-frame clones and leaves some out. The table has about 400,000 clones, 88% seen once. Per the germline V gene, CDR1 is MNHEY and CDR2 is SVGAGI. The CDR3 is made up of 16 amino acids. With 0 bases removed from V and 4 bases from J, the gap between germline ends came to 15 bases. This clone turned up a few times. The sequencing sample was made of PBMCs or T cells enriched from blood (not recorded which). This chain joins TRBV6-5 and TRBJ2-5; D is perhaps TRBD1 (5 bases). The TCR comes from a woman aged 40 to 50 with acute COVID-19. The CDR3 coding sequence is TGTGCCAGCAGTTACTCGTCGCAGGGTAGACGAGAGACCCAGTACTTC. Its protein is CASSYSSQGRRETQYF.